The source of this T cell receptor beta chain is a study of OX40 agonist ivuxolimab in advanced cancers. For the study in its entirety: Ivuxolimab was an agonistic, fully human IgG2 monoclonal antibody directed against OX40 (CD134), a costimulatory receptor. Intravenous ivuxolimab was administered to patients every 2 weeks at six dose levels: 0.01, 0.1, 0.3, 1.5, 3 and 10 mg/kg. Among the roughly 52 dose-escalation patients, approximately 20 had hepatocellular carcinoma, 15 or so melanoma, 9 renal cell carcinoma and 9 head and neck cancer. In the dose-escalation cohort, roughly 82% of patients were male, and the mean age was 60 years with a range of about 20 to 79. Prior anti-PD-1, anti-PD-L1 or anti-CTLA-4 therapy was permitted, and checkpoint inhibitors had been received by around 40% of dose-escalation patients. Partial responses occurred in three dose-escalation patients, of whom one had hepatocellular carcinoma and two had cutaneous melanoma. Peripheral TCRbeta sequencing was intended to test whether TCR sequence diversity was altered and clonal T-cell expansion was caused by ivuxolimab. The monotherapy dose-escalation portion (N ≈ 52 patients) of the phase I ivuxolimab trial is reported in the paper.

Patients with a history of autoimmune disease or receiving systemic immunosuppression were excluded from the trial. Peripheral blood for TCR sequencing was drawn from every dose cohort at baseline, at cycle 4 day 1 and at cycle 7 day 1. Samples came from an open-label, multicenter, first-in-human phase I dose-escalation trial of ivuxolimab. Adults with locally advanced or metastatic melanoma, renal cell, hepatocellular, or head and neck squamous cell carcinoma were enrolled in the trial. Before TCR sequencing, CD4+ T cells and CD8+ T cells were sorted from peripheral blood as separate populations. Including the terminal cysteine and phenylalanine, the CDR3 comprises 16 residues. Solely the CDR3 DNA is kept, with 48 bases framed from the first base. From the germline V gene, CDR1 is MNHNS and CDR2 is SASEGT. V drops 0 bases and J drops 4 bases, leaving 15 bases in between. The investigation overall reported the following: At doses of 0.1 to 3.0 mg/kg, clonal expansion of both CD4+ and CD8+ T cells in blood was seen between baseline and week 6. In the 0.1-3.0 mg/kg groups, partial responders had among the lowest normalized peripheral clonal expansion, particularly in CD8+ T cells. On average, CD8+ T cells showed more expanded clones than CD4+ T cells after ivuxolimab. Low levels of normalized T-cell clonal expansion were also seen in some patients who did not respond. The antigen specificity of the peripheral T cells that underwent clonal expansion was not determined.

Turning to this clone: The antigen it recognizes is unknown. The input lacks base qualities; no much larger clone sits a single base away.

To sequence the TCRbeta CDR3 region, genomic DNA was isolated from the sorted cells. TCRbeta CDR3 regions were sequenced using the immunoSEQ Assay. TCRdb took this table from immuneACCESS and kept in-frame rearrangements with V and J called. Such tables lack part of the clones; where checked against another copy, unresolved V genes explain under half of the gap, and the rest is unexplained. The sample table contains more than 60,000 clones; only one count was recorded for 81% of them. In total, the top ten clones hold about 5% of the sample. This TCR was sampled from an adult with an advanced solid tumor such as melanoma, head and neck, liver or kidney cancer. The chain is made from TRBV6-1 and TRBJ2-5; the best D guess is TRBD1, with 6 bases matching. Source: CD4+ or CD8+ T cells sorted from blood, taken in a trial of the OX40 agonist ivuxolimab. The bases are TGTGCCAGCAGTGAAGCGCTGGGGGCGTCTTCAGAGACCCAGTACTTC. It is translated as CASSEALGASSETQYF.